These 18 T cell receptor beta chains came from one sample sequenced in a study of T cells in Graves' hyperthyroidism and ophthalmopathy. Amplified TCR beta CDR3 regions derived from RNA transcripts. HTBI primers were used for first-round RT-PCR of the TCR CDR3. TCRdb ran MiXCR on the multiplex PCR reads and lists one entry per CDR3 protein. The sample carries 480,000 or so distinct CDR3 sequences, around 14% recorded once. The specimen was blood. These receptors all come from a woman aged 18-30 years with Graves' hyperthyroidism.

V usage is TRBV18 and J usage is TRBJ1-1; D gene unclear. The ends were cut back, 3 bases at V and 4 bases at J, with 15 bases in the middle. The CDR3 loop spans 15 amino acids. Looked up from germline, CDR1 is KGHSH and CDR2 is LQKENI. CDR3: CASSPGRAGSTEAFF. The CDR3 DNA sequence: TGTGCCAGCTCACCCGGGAGGGCTGGGAGCACTGAAGCTTTCTTT.

The sample holds many counts of this clonotype. This chain joins TRBV30 and TRBJ1-5; D is perhaps TRBD1 (6 bases). The germline CDR1 and CDR2 sequences are GTSNPN and SVGIG (reference sequence). V was cut by 2 bases and J by 4 bases, with 15 bases left in between. This CDR3 has 15 amino acids. CDR3 loop: CAWSTLDRDNQPQHF. The CDR3 region has the DNA TGTGCCTGGAGTACCTTGGACAGAGATAATCAGCCCCAGCATTTT.

This clonotype was counted ten times or more. The chain links TRBV27 to TRBJ1-2; tentative D call: TRBD1 (5 bases). Trimming removed 2 bases from V and 8 bases from J, with 21 bases in between. CDR1 is MNHEY, CDR2 SMNVEV, per germline (reference sequence). This CDR3 is built from 16 residues. The CDR3, as DNA: TGTGCCAGCAGTTTAGGGGGGGACCTCCGGCATTGGGGCTACACCTTC. Amino acid sequence: CASSLGGDLRHWGYTF.

This clonotype has a count of ten or more. The CDR3 reads CASSFFRLAGRNEQFF. In DNA form, the CDR3 reads TGTGCCAGCAGCTTTTTCAGATTAGCGGGAAGGAATGAGCAGTTCTTC. The chain is built from TRBV7-9 and TRBJ2-1; 8 bases agree with TRBD2. CDR1 is SEHNR, CDR2 FQNEAQ, per germline (reference sequence). V lost 3 bases to trimming and J lost 7 bases; unmatched junction nucleotides: 11. The CDR3 length is 16 residues.

In this sample, this clonotype turned up a few times. This chain uses TRBV20-1 with TRBJ2-2; D possibly uses TRBD1 or TRBD2 (6 bases each). The V and J ends lost 6 bases and 4 bases respectively, with 12 bases between them. The CDR3 runs to 13 residues. CDR1 DFQATT and CDR2 SNEGSKA come from the germline V gene (reference sequence). CDR3 DNA sequence: TGCAGTGCAGAGAGGGGGGCCACCGGGGAGCTGTTTTTT. Translated: CSAERGATGELFF.

V is TRBV12-3 or TRBV12-4 and J is TRBJ1-1, with TRBD1 as a possible D gene (5 bases). The CDR3 extends over 14 amino acids. The V and J ends lost 6 bases and 1 base respectively, with 12 bases between them. This chain's CDR3 is CASRPDRPNTEAFF. DNA of the CDR3: TGTGCCAGCAGGCCTGACAGACCGAACACTGAAGCTTTCTTT.

Only a few counts were recorded for this clonotype. The J gene is TRBJ1-1, the V gene TRBV5-6; D gene uncertain. V lost 3 bases and J lost 6, with 15 bases in between. The CDR3 length is 14 residues. Germline V gene sequence: CDR1 SGHDT, CDR2 YYEEEE. CDR3 sequence reads: CASSSGPARAEAFF. As DNA, the CDR3 is TGTGCCAGCAGCTCCGGTCCGGCGCGCGCTGAAGCTTTCTTT.

This clonotype was counted at least ten times. The rearrangement joins TRBV6-2 or TRBV6-3 to TRBJ2-1, with a weak D call TRBD2 (5 bases). V lost 0 bases, J lost 7 bases, and 7 bases lay in between. Germline V gives CDR1 MNHEY, CDR2 SVGEGT. The CDR3 is 13 residues long. CDR3 loop: CASSYSSVNEQFF. CDR3 nucleotides: TGTGCCAGCAGTTACTCTAGCGTTAATGAGCAGTTCTTC.

This clonotype was observed at least ten times. The rearrangement joins TRBV2 to TRBJ2-5; no definite D call. Looked up from germline, CDR1 is SNHLY and CDR2 is FYNNEI. CDR3 length: 13 residues. Trimming took 4 bases from V and 2 from J, leaving 8 bases between them. This chain's CDR3 is CASSGTTQETQYF. The CDR3 DNA follows: TGTGCCAGCAGTGGGACGACGCAAGAGACCCAGTACTTC.

This clonotype has at least ten counts. This chain uses TRBV10-3 with TRBJ1-1; perhaps TRBD1 as D (6 bases). CDR3 size: 15 residues. Trimming stripped 4 bases from V and 1 base from J, with 13 bases between. The germline V gene encodes CDR1 ENHRY and CDR2 SYGVKD. The DNA of the CDR3 is TGTGCCATCAGTGTCGACCAGGGGACGAACACTGAAGCTTTCTTT. Amino acid sequence: CAISVDQGTNTEAFF.

The V and J genes are TRBV20-1 and TRBJ2-7; 10 bases line up with TRBD2. Germline CDR1 DFQATT, CDR2 SNEGSKA (reference sequence). The CDR3 sequence is 16 residues long. V shed 3 bases and J 2 bases; nucleotides not matched to a gene: 10. CDR3 sequence reads: CSARGLAGGIPYEQYF. DNA for the CDR3: TGCAGTGCTAGGGGGTTAGCGGGAGGAATCCCCTACGAGCAGTACTTC.

This clonotype was observed many times. V and J are TRBV29-1 and TRBJ2-1, with a possible D match to TRBD2 (5 bases). The CDR3 spans 13 residues. Trimming shortened V by 5 bases and J by 4 bases, and 12 bases separated the two germline ends. In germline, CDR1 is SQVTM, CDR2 ANQGSEA. The CDR3 is CSVSRDPYNEQFF. For the CDR3, the DNA is TGCAGCGTTAGCCGGGATCCATACAATGAGCAGTTCTTC.

This clonotype has only one observation. This sequence joins TRBV30 and TRBJ1-2, with 7 bases fitting TRBD1. The CDR3 consists of 18 residues. The germline CDR1 and CDR2 sequences are GTSNPN and SVGIG (reference sequence). Germline trimming cut 4 bases from V and 3 bases from J; bases unmatched to any gene: 20. The CDR3 DNA sequence: TGTGCCTGGACCTCCCCGACAGGGTACGGCCCTGGCTACTATGGCTACACCTTC. Translated: CAWTSPTGYGPGYYGYTF.

The J gene is TRBJ2-7, the V gene TRBV2; 7 bases align to TRBD1. After removal of 11 bases from V and 3 bases from J, the junction contained 10 bases not matched to a gene. The CDR3 is 13 residues long. The germline V gene encodes CDR1 SNHLY and CDR2 FYNNEI. The DNA for the CDR3 is TGTGCCTCAGATCCACAGGGGCTCTACGAGCAGTACTTC. It translates to CASDPQGLYEQYF.

This clonotype was recorded a few times. The chain uses TRBV24-1 and TRBJ2-3; 7 bases are a match to TRBD1. The length of the CDR3 is 15 residues. V shed 7 bases, J shed 3 bases, and the junction held 9 bases outside the gene matches. CDR1 is KGHDR and CDR2 is SFDVKD in the germline V gene. The CDR3 sequence: CATRETGYKTDTQYF. DNA of the CDR3: TGTGCCACCAGGGAGACAGGGTACAAAACAGATACGCAGTATTTT.

This clonotype was seen a few times. The V gene is TRBV11-2, the J gene TRBJ2-2; no reliable D call. Between the trimmed V and J ends, which lost 3 bases and 2 bases, there was a span of 7 bases. Germline CDR1 SGHAT, CDR2 FQNNGV. The CDR3 length is 14 residues. CDR3 amino acids: CASSFRPNTGELFF. DNA of the CDR3: TGTGCCAGCAGCTTTCGACCTAACACCGGGGAGCTGTTTTTT.

The chain combines TRBV20-1 with TRBJ2-4; 8 bases align to TRBD1. Looked up from germline, CDR1 is DFQATT and CDR2 is SNEGSKA (reference sequence). V shed 3 bases, J shed 2 bases, and the junction held 9 bases outside the gene matches. The CDR3 runs 16 residues. The CDR3 sequence is CSASAYRQGPKNIQYF. As DNA, the CDR3 is TGCAGTGCTAGTGCTTACCGACAGGGGCCCAAAAACATTCAGTACTTC.

This clonotype has at least ten counts. This chain links TRBV10-3 with TRBJ2-7, with 7 bases fitting TRBD2. CDR1 and CDR2 from the germline V gene are ENHRY and SYGVKD. V lost 8 bases to trimming and J lost 1 base; unmatched junction nucleotides: 11. The CDR3 has 15 residues. CDR3 sequence (DNA): TGTGCCATCGGGTGGTTCGCGGGAGCTTCCTACGAGCAGTACTTC. Translated, it gives CAIGWFAGASYEQYF.